The rows below give T cell receptor beta chains drawn from one sample of a study of T cells in pancreatic ductal adenocarcinoma. Produced via immunoSEQ multiplex PCR; TCRdb's table is partial and in-frame only. In the table there are around 100,000 clones, roughly 96% of which are singletons. The sample consisted of PBMCs. These receptors were obtained from a human donor with pancreatic ductal adenocarcinoma. Each CDR3 is given with its conserved first and last residue. The D gene is left open where the match is weak. Size tells how often a clone was seen (once, few, many) or the class of an expanded clone, and some rows leave it out.

>NA|TRBJ2-1|TRBV6-5|TRBD1
CASSPTGGHFNEQFF
TGTGCCAGCAGTCCCACAGGGGGCCATTTCAATGAGCAGTTCTTC
>NA|TRBJ2-2|TRBV7-8|TRBD2
CASSLVTSGRFSTGELFF
TGTGCCAGCAGCTTAGTTACTAGCGGGAGGTTCTCGACCGGGGAGCTGTTTTTT
>NA|TRBJ2-2|TRBV9|TRBD2
CASSKGLAGGLPLGELFF
TGTGCCAGCAGCAAGGGACTAGCGGGAGGGTTGCCTCTCGGGGAGCTGTTTTTT
>NA|TRBJ2-3|TRBV7-8|TRBD2
CASSAASGYTQYF
TGTGCCAGCAGCGCCGCTAGCGGATATACGCAGTATTTT
>NA|TRBJ2-1|TRBV5-1|NA
CASSLALYNEQFF
TGCGCCAGCAGCTTGGCATTGTACAATGAGCAGTTCTTC
>NA|TRBJ1-5|TRBV6-1|TRBD1
CASSAQGAQPQHF
TGTGCCAGCAGTGCACAGGGGGCTCAGCCCCAGCATTTT
>once|TRBJ2-2|TRBV4-1|NA
CASSQVGHGTGELFF
TGCGCCAGCAGCCAAGTGGGCCACGGCACCGGGGAGCTGTTTTTT
>NA|TRBJ2-2|TRBV7-9|NA
CASSLGLNTGELFF
TGTGCCAGCAGCTTAGGACTAAACACCGGGGAGCTGTTTTTT
>NA|TRBJ1-5|TRBV19|NA
CASSISIPNQPQHF
TGTGCCAGTAGTATTTCTATACCCAATCAGCCCCAGCATTTT
>NA|TRBJ2-7|TRBV6-5|TRBD2
CASRPTGGEQYF
TGTGCCAGCAGACCAACGGGGGGCGAGCAGTACTTC
>NA|TRBJ1-1|TRBV4-3|TRBD1
CASSQELDRGLAEAFF
TGCGCCAGCAGCCAAGAATTGGACAGGGGGTTAGCTGAAGCTTTCTTT
>NA|TRBJ1-3|TRBV10-3|TRBD1
CAISPGQGLTSGNTIYF
TGTGCCATCAGCCCGGGACAGGGGCTAACTTCGGGAAACACCATATATTTT
>NA|TRBJ2-1|TRBV7-2|NA
CASSKGGVPYNEQFF
TGTGCCAGCAGCAAGGGGGGGGTACCCTACAATGAGCAGTTCTTC
>NA|TRBJ2-2|TRBV7-6|TRBD1
CASSLGGRGPTDPGELFF
TGTGCCAGCAGCTTAGGGGGTAGGGGGCCCACCGACCCCGGGGAGCTGTTTTTT
>NA|TRBJ2-7|TRBV2|NA
CASSAYEQYF
TGTGCCAGCAGTGCTTACGAGCAGTACTTC
>once|TRBJ1-5|TRBV6-5|TRBD1
CASSSGGTAQPQHF
TGTGCCAGCAGTTCCGGCGGGACAGCTCAGCCCCAGCATTTT
>NA|TRBJ2-5|TRBV11-2|TRBD2
CASSFILAGDGETQYF
TGTGCCAGCAGCTTTATTCTAGCGGGAGACGGAGAGACCCAGTACTTC
>NA|TRBJ2-7|TRBV15|NA
CATSTREVYEQYF
TGTGCCACCAGCACCCGGGAAGTCTACGAGCAGTACTTC
>NA|TRBJ2-5|TRBV2|TRBD1
CASRPLQGAEKTQYF
TGTGCCAGCAGGCCTCTACAGGGGGCGGAAAAGACCCAGTACTTC
>NA|TRBJ2-1|TRBV5-1|NA
CASIGPSSANNEQFF
TGCGCCAGCATTGGCCCCTCTAGCGCCAACAATGAGCAGTTCTTC
>NA|TRBJ2-2|TRBV18|NA
CASSPLGHGNTGELFF
TGTGCCAGCTCACCACTGGGGCACGGGAACACCGGGGAGCTGTTTTTT
>once|TRBJ2-7|TRBV19|TRBD1
CASSITGGILYEQYF
TGTGCCAGTAGTATAACAGGGGGAATCCTCTACGAGCAGTACTTC
>NA|TRBJ2-4|TRBV19|TRBD2
CASSILAGGGGNIQYF
TGTGCCAGTAGTATTTTGGCGGGGGGAGGAGGAAACATTCAGTACTTC
>NA|TRBJ1-5|TRBV5-6|NA
CASSLFSRPNQPQHF
TGTGCCAGCAGCTTGTTTTCGCGCCCCAATCAGCCCCAGCATTTT
>once|TRBJ1-2|TRBV5-5|TRBD1
CASNRGRPNYGYTF
TGTGCCAGTAACAGGGGCCGACCTAACTATGGCTACACCTTC
>NA|TRBJ2-1|TRBV11-2|TRBD1
CASSLERGRYNEQFF
TGTGCCAGCAGCTTAGAGAGGGGGCGTTACAATGAGCAGTTCTTC
>NA|TRBJ2-7|TRBV5-1|TRBD1
CASSLSIGTGTYEQYF
TGCGCCAGCAGCTTGAGTATCGGGACAGGGACCTACGAGCAGTACTTC
>NA|TRBJ2-3|TRBV29-1|TRBD1
CSTDRGTDTQYF
TGCAGCACGGACAGGGGCACAGATACGCAGTATTTT
>NA|TRBJ2-2|TRBV7-3|TRBD1
CASSDYQGAGIGELFF
TGTGCCAGCAGCGATTACCAGGGGGCGGGAATCGGGGAGCTGTTTTTT
>NA|TRBJ1-1|TRBV6-5|NA
CASSLVGRLGAEAFF
TGTGCCAGCAGCCTTGTCGGGAGGTTAGGGGCTGAAGCTTTCTTT
>NA|TRBJ2-1|TRBV13|TRBD2
CASRGPLAGLHNEQFF
TGTGCCAGCAGAGGCCCACTAGCGGGACTGCACAATGAGCAGTTCTTC
>NA|TRBJ2-1|TRBV18|TRBD2
CASSQASGRYEQFF
TGTGCCAGCTCACAGGCTAGCGGGAGGTATGAGCAGTTCTTC
>NA|TRBJ2-2|TRBV28|TRBD2
CASSWTSGSSGELFF
TGTGCCAGCAGTTGGACTAGCGGGAGTTCCGGGGAGCTGTTTTTT
>NA|TRBJ2-1|TRBV19|NA
CASSGDSSYNEQFF
TGTGCCAGTAGTGGGGACTCATCCTACAATGAGCAGTTCTTC
>NA|TRBJ1-2|TRBV6-5|TRBD1
CASSYSYRGNYGYTF
TGTGCCAGCAGTTACTCCTACAGGGGTAACTATGGCTACACCTTC
>once|TRBJ2-5|TRBV30|NA
CACEGQQQETQYF
TGTGCCTGCGAGGGACAACAGCAAGAGACCCAGTACTTC
>NA|TRBJ2-6|TRBV5-8|NA
CASSLVWSSGANVLTF
TGTGCCAGCAGCTTGGTATGGAGTTCTGGGGCCAACGTCCTGACTTTC
>NA|TRBJ1-4|TRBV6-5|NA
CASSDRRLNEKLFF
TGTGCCAGCAGTGACCGGAGGCTTAATGAAAAACTGTTTTTT
>NA|TRBJ2-7|TRBV5-4|TRBD2
CASSSRTSGSLDEQYF
TGTGCCAGCAGCTCCCGGACTAGCGGGAGTTTAGACGAGCAGTACTTC
>once|TRBJ2-2|TRBV10-1|TRBD1
CASSDPRQGLTGELFF
TGCGCCAGCAGTGATCCGAGACAGGGGTTAACCGGGGAGCTGTTTTTT